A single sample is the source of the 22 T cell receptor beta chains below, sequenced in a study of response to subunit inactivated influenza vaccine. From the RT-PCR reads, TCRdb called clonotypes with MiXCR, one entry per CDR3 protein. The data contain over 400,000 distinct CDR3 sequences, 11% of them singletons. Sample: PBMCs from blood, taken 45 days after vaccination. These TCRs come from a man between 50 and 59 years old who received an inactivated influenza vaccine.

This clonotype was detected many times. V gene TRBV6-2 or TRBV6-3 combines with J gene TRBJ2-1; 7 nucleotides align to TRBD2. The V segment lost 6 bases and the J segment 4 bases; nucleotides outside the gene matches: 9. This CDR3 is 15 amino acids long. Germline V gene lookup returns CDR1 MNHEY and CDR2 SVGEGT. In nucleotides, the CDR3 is TGTGCCAGCAGCCTCGAAGGTAGCGGGTACAATGAGCAGTTCTTC. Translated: CASSLEGSGYNEQFF.

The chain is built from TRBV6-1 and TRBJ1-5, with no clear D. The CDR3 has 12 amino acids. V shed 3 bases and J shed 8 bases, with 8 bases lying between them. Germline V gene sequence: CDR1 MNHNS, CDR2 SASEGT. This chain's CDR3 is CASSDLSKPQHF. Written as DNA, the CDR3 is TGTGCCAGCAGTGATCTTAGCAAGCCCCAGCATTTT.

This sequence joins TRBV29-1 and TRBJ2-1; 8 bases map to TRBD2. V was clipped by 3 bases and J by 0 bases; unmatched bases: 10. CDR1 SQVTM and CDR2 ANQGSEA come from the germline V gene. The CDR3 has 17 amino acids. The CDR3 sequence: CSVEGFGRGSSYNEQFF. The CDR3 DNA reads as TGCAGCGTTGAGGGGTTCGGGAGGGGCAGCTCCTACAATGAGCAGTTCTTC.

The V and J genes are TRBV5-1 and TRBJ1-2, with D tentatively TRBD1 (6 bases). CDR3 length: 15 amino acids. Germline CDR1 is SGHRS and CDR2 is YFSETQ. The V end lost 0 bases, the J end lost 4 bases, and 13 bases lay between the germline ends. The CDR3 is CASSLVGKGGYGYTF. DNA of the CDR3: TGCGCCAGCAGCTTGGTTGGGAAAGGGGGCTATGGCTACACCTTC. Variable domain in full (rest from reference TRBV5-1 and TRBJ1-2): KAGVTQTPRYLIKTRGQQVTLSCSPISGHRSVSWYQQTPGQGLQFLFEYFSETQRNKGNFPGRFSGRQFSNSRSEMNVSTLELGDSALYLCASSLVGKGGYGYTFGSGTRLTVV.

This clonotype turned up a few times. CDR3 nucleotides: TGCAGTGCTAGAACGGGAGAAGACTATGGCTACACCTTC. Protein product: CSARTGEDYGYTF. This chain uses TRBV20-1 with TRBJ1-2; D is unresolved. The germline gives CDR1 DFQATT, CDR2 SNEGSKA (reference sequence). The CDR3 has 13 amino acids. V was trimmed by 2 bases and J by 3 bases, leaving 10 bases between them.

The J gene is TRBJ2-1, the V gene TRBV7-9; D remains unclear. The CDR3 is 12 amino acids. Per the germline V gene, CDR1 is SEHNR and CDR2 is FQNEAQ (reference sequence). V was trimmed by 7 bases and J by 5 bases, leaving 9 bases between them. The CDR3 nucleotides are TGTGCCAGCAAAAATGCTAACAATGAGCAGTTCTTC. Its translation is CASKNANNEQFF.

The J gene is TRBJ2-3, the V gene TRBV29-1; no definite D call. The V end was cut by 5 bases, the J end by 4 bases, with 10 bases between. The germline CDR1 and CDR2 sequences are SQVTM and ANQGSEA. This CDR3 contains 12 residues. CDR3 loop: CSVKIVADTQYF. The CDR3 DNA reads TGCAGCGTTAAGATTGTGGCAGATACGCAGTATTTT.

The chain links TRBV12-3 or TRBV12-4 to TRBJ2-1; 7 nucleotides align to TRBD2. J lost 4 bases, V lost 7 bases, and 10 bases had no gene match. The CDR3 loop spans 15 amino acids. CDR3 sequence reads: CASTPRAGPYNEQFF. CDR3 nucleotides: TGTGCCAGCACCCCCAGAGCGGGGCCTTACAATGAGCAGTTCTTC.

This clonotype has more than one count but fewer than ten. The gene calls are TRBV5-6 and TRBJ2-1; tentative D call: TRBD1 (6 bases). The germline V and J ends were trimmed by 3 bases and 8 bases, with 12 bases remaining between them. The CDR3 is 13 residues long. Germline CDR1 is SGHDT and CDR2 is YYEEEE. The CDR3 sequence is CASSWGLGDEQFF. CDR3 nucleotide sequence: TGTGCCAGCAGCTGGGGGCTAGGCGATGAGCAGTTCTTC.

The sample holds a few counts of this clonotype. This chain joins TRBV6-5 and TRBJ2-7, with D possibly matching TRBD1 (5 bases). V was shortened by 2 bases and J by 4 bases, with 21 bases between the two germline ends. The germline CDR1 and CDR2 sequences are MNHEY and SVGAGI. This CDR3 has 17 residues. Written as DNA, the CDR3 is TGTGCCAGCAGTTACGGGGCAGGGCTCACACAGCAATACGAGCAGTACTTC. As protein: CASSYGAGLTQQYEQYF.

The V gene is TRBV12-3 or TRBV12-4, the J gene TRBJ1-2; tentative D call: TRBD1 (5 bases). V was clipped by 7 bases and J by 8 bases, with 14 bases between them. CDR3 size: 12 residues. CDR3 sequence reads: CASTIGDWGYTF. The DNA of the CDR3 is TGTGCCAGCACTATCGGGGACTGGGGCTACACCTTC.

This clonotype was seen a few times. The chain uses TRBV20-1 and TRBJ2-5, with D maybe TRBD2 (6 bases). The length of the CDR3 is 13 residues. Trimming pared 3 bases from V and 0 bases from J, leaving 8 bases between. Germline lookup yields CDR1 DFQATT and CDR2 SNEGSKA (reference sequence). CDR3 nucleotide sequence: TGCAGTGCTAGGGAGGGGTACCAAGAGACCCAGTACTTC. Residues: CSAREGYQETQYF.

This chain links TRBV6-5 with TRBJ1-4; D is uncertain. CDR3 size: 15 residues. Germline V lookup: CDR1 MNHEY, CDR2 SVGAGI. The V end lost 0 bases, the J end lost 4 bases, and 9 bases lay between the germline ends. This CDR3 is CASSYSHRVNEKLFF. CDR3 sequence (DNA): TGTGCCAGCAGTTACTCACATCGGGTTAATGAAAAACTGTTTTTT.

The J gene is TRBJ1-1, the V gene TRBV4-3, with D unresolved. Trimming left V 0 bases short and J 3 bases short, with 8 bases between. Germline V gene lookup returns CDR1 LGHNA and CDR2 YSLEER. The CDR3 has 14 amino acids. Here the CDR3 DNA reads TGCGCCAGCAGCCAAGATGGGCGGTACACTGAAGCTTTCTTT. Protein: CASSQDGRYTEAFF.

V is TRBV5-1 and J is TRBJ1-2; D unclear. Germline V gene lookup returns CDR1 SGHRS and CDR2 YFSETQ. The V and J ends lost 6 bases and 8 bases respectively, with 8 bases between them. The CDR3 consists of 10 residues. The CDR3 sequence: CASTHLGYTF. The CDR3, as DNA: TGCGCCAGCACCCATTTAGGCTACACCTTC.

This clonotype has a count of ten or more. CDR3 loop: CASSLVGQGSSEQFF. The CDR3 DNA reads as TGTGCCAGCAGCTTAGTGGGACAGGGGTCGAGTGAGCAGTTCTTC. The J gene is TRBJ2-1, the V gene TRBV7-2; the match to TRBD1 covers 10 bases. The CDR3 loop spans 15 amino acids. From germline, CDR1 is SGHTA and CDR2 FQGNSA. Germline trimming cut 1 base from V and 9 bases from J; bases unmatched to any gene: 6.

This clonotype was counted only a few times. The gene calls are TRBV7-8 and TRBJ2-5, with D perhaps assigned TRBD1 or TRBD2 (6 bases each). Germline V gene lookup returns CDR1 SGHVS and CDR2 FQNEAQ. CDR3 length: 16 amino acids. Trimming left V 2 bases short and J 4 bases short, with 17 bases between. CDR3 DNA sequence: TGTGCCAGCAGCTTAATCGCGGGAAGGGGGTTAGAGACCCAGTACTTC. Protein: CASSLIAGRGLETQYF.

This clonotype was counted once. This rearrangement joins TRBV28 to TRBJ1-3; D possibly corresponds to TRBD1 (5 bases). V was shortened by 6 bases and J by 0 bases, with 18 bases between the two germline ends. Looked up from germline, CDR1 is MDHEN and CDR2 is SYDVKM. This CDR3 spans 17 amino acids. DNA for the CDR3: TGTGCCAGCAGGGTACCTTCAGGGTTTCGCTCTGGAAACACCATATATTTT. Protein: CASRVPSGFRSGNTIYF.

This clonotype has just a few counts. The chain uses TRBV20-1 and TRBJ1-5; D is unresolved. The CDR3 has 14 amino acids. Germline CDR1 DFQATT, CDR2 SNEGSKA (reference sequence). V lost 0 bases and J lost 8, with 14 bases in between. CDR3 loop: CSARDRLPGKPQHF. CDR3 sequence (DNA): TGCAGTGCTAGAGACAGGCTCCCGGGGAAGCCCCAGCATTTT.

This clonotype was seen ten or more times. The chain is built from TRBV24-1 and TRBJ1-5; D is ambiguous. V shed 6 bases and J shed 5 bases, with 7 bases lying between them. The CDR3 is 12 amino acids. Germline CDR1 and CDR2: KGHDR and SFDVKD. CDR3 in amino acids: CATSFGDQPQHF. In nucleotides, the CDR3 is TGTGCCACCAGTTTTGGGGATCAGCCCCAGCATTTT.

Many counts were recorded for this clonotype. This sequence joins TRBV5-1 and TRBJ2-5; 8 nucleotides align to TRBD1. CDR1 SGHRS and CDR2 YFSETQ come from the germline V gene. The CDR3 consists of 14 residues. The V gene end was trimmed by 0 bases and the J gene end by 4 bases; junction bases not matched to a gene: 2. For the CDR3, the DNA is TGCGCCAGCAGCTTGGGGCAGGGGGCAGAGACCCAGTACTTC. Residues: CASSLGQGAETQYF. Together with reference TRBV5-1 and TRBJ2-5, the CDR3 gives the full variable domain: KAGVTQTPRYLIKTRGQQVTLSCSPISGHRSVSWYQQTPGQGLQFLFEYFSETQRNKGNFPGRFSGRQFSNSRSEMNVSTLELGDSALYLCASSLGQGAETQYFGPGTRLLVL.

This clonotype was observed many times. CDR3 amino acids: CASSFLLAKNIQYF. CDR3 bases: TGTGCCAGCAGCTTCCTATTAGCCAAAAACATTCAGTACTTC. This chain links TRBV5-6 with TRBJ2-4; no clear D. Trimming removed 2 bases at V and 0 bases at J, with 6 bases between. CDR1 and CDR2 from the germline V gene are SGHDT and YYEEEE. The CDR3 covers 14 residues.